The rows below give T cell receptor beta chains drawn from one sample of a study of beta chain features in type 1 diabetes. The repertoire was sequenced with immunoSEQ multiplex PCR; TCRdb's copy has only in-frame clones and lacks some. This sample has more than 250,000 clones, with about 20% found just once. The sample was naive CD4+ T cells from blood. The receptors were sampled from a woman aged 40 to 55 with type 1 diabetes. The CDR3 runs from the conserved cysteine through the conserved F or W. D genes are given only for firm matches. A clone size is listed for some rows: how often the clone was seen (once, few, many), or a class if it is expanded.

j_call clone_size v_call d_call cdr3_aa cdr3_nt
TRBJ2-7 . TRBV7-2 TRBD1 CASSWGTGWSYEQYF TGTGCCAGCAGCTGGGGGACAGGGTGGTCCTACGAGCAGTACTTC
TRBJ2-7 . TRBV18 . CASSQQGTGYEQYF TGTGCCAGCTCCCAACAGGGTACTGGCTACGAGCAGTACTTC
TRBJ2-1 . TRBV5-4 TRBD2 CASSSRGGGAAAYNEQFF TGTGCCAGCAGCTCCAGAGGCGGGGGAGCGGCGGCCTACAATGAGCAGTTCTTC
TRBJ2-7 few TRBV29-1 . CSVEDWPLPEQYF TGCAGCGTTGAAGATTGGCCTTTACCCGAGCAGTACTTC
TRBJ2-2 few TRBV18 TRBD1 CASSPTTGADTGELFF TGTGCCAGCTCACCTACGACAGGGGCGGACACCGGGGAGCTGTTTTTT
TRBJ2-1 few TRBV5-1 . CASSREPGTYNEQFF TGCGCCAGCAGCCGGGAGCCAGGGACCTACAATGAGCAGTTCTTC
TRBJ1-1 . TRBV6-5 . CASSSPTGNTEAFF TGTGCCAGCAGTTCCCCGACAGGGAACACTGAAGCTTTCTTT
TRBJ2-3 . TRBV2 TRBD2 CASSEKRGSTDTQYF TGTGCCAGCAGTGAGAAGCGGGGAAGCACAGATACGCAGTATTTT
TRBJ1-5 . TRBV29-1 TRBD1 CSVGQGTNQPQHF TGCAGCGTTGGACAGGGGACAAATCAGCCCCAGCATTTT
TRBJ2-1 few TRBV7-2 TRBD2 CASSRKAGASNNEQFF TGTGCCAGCAGCCGTAAAGCGGGGGCCTCGAACAATGAGCAGTTCTTC
TRBJ1-1 few TRBV25-1 . CASSESPGLGAFF TGTGCCAGCAGTGAATCCCCTGGCTTGGGCGCTTTCTTT